These 22 T cell receptor beta chains were all obtained from the same sample, sequenced in a study of molecular identifiers for immune sequencing clone quantification (dated by TCRdb to 2016 to 2018). Library construction relied on PCR. Sequencing used an Illumina HiSeq 4000. TCRdb passed the public sequencing reads through fastp at Q25 and MiXCR, retaining productive beta sequences. Rows matching on CDR3 protein sequence are summarized as one entry with the most common DNA and genes. The sample table holds approximately 550,000 distinct CDR3 sequences, of which over 20% were seen once. The top ten constitute more than 0.8% of the sample. Sequences were obtained from naive CD8+ T cells from blood, with Jurkat cell RNA spiked in. The cell subset or site label corresponds to: FACS-sorted CD8+CD4-CCR7+CD45RA+ naive T cells. These TCRs come from a human donor in good health. Some libraries in this study had Jurkat cell RNA spiked in.

The table lists this clonotype with a few counts. This chain uses TRBV4-1 with TRBJ1-5; D is possibly TRBD1 (5 bases). Trimming left V 1 base short and J 3 bases short, with 10 bases between. CDR1 MGHRA and CDR2 YSYEKL come from the germline V gene. The CDR3 consists of 15 residues. In DNA form, the CDR3 reads TGCGCCAGCAGCCAAGGGGGACTCAACAATCAGCCCCAGCATTTT. This encodes CASSQGGLNNQPQHF.

This clonotype was counted at least ten times. The CDR3 region is CSARDEYGYTF. The DNA of the CDR3 is TGCAGTGCTAGAGACGAATATGGCTACACCTTC. The chain joins TRBV20-1 to TRBJ1-2; D call uncertain. The V end was cut by 0 bases, the J end by 5 bases, with 4 bases between. The CDR3 length is 11 residues. Germline V CDR1 and CDR2: DFQATT, SNEGSKA (reference sequence).

This clonotype has ten or more counts. This sequence joins TRBV29-1 and TRBJ2-3; D unresolved. Trimming left V 6 bases short and J 0 bases short, with 13 bases between. The CDR3 has 14 residues. Germline V gene lookup returns CDR1 SQVTM and CDR2 ANQGSEA. The CDR3 here is CSVDMIPSTDTQYF. The CDR3 nucleotides read TGCAGCGTCGACATGATACCTAGCACAGATACGCAGTATTTT.

This clonotype was seen ten or more times. The J gene is TRBJ2-1, the V gene TRBV7-6; 11 nucleotides agree with TRBD2. CDR3 length: 15 residues. Germline CDR1 and CDR2: SGHVS and FNYEAQ. The ends lost 6 bases at V and 7 bases at J; junction bases unmatched: 8. CDR3 loop: CASSLLAGGVNEQFF. CDR3 nucleotides: TGTGCCAGCAGTCTTCTAGCGGGGGGCGTTAATGAGCAGTTCTTC. Filled out from reference TRBV7-6 and TRBJ2-1, the complete variable domain reads GAGVSQSPRYKVTKRGQDVALRCDPISGHVSLYWYRQALGQGPEFLTYFNYEAQQDKSGLPNDRFSAERPEGSISTLTIQRTEQRDSAMYRCASSLLAGGVNEQFFGPGTRLTVL.

This clonotype has at least ten counts. V and J are TRBV7-8 and TRBJ1-5; maybe TRBD1 (5 bases). Germline V gene data show CDR1 as SGHVS and CDR2 as FQNEAQ. This CDR3 is 17 amino acids long. Trimming cost V 0 bases and J 2 bases, with 14 bases left between them. The CDR3: CASSLAAGSVGNQPQHF. The CDR3 bases are TGTGCCAGCAGCTTAGCGGCAGGGAGTGTTGGCAATCAGCCCCAGCATTTT.

This clonotype was observed at least ten times. This chain connects TRBV29-1 to TRBJ2-5; TRBD2 matches at 15 bases. Per germline, CDR1 SQVTM and CDR2 ANQGSEA. CDR3 length equals 16 residues. J lost 4 bases, V lost 3 bases, and 6 bases had no gene match. The CDR3 DNA reads as TGCAGCGTTGACGCTCCGGGACTAGCGGGAGGAGAGACCCAGTACTTC. As protein: CSVDAPGLAGGETQYF.

This clonotype was observed many times. The J gene is TRBJ2-7, the V gene TRBV23-1; the D gene could be TRBD1 or TRBD2 (5 bases each). TRBV23-1 is designated an ORF whose function remains uncertain. This CDR3 is built from 15 residues. Between the trimmed V and J ends, which lost 0 bases and 7 bases, there was a span of 16 bases. The CDR3 DNA is TGCGCCAGCAGTCAATCATCGAAGGGACGGAGTGAGCAGTACTTC. Amino acid sequence: CASSQSSKGRSEQYF.

This clonotype was detected a few times. This rearrangement joins TRBV24-1 to TRBJ2-7, with no clear D. CDR3 length: 13 amino acids. Germline lookup yields CDR1 KGHDR and CDR2 SFDVKD. V was pared by 6 bases and J by 6 bases, with 14 bases between. This CDR3 reads CATSPPVRSEQYF. The CDR3, as DNA: TGTGCCACCAGTCCCCCCGTTAGGTCCGAGCAGTACTTC.

This clonotype appeared once. This sequence may be a read error, since a much larger clone differs from it by one base. The rearrangement links TRBV24-1 to TRBJ2-3; D is unresolved. Germline CDR1 and CDR2: KGHDR and SFDVKD. The CDR3 spans 16 residues. The CDR3, as DNA: TGTGCCAGCAGTGATTTGGAAGCAGGCAGCACAGATACGCAGTATTTT. Encoded protein: CASSDLEAGSTDTQYF.

As concerns this clonotype: This could be a read error, since a much larger clone is one nucleotide away. CDR3 residues: CSASPGGWNQLQHF. In DNA, the CDR3 is TGCAGTGCTAGTCCAGGGGGCTGGAATCAGCTCCAGCATTTT. This chain connects TRBV20-1 to TRBJ1-5, with TRBD1 identical over 8 bases. The germline V gene has CDR1 DFQATT and CDR2 SNEGSKA (reference sequence). The CDR3 is 14 residues long.

This chain connects TRBV7-9 to TRBJ2-4; TRBD1 is a possible D gene (6 bases). This CDR3 contains 16 residues. Germline V gene sequence: CDR1 SEHNR, CDR2 FQNEAQ (reference sequence). Trimming left V 5 bases short and J 7 bases short, with 21 bases between. CDR3 sequence (DNA): TGTGCCAGCAGCCAGGGGTTCGGGGACACGACGAACATTCAGTACTTC. Translating gives CASSQGFGDTTNIQYF.

The table lists this clonotype with a few counts. CDR3 sequence reads: CASSQGQDYNEQFF. CDR3 nucleotide sequence: TGTGCCAGCAGTCAAGGACAGGACTACAATGAGCAGTTCTTC. The V and J genes are TRBV27 and TRBJ2-1; TRBD1 aligns across 7 bases. Germline V lookup: CDR1 MNHEY, CDR2 SMNVEV (reference sequence). The trim removed 5 bases at V and 3 bases at J, leaving 4 bases unmatched. The CDR3 has 14 amino acids.

This clonotype came up many times. The rearrangement joins TRBV7-9 to TRBJ2-7; TRBD1 is a possible D gene (6 bases). V lost 5 bases and J lost 6, with 17 bases in between. CDR1 SEHNR and CDR2 FQNEAQ come from the germline V gene (reference sequence). The CDR3 covers 14 residues. CDR3 in amino acids: CASSAGQRQGEQYF. For the CDR3, the DNA is TGTGCCAGCAGCGCCGGACAGCGCCAGGGCGAGCAGTACTTC.

This clonotype was seen more than once but under ten times. This sequence joins TRBV4-3 and TRBJ1-1; D call uncertain. Germline V CDR1 and CDR2: LGHNA, YSLEER. The CDR3 extends over 15 amino acids. The germline V and J ends were trimmed by 0 bases and 0 bases, with 8 bases remaining between them. The CDR3 here is CASSQDWRMNTEAFF. The DNA of the CDR3 is TGCGCCAGCAGCCAAGATTGGAGGATGAACACTGAAGCTTTCTTT.

This clonotype was observed at least ten times. The CDR3 loop is CASSTQGVPTDTQYF. CDR3 in DNA: TGTGCCAGCAGCACGCAGGGGGTTCCGACAGATACGCAGTATTTT. The J gene is TRBJ2-3, the V gene TRBV7-2; 7 nucleotides align to TRBD1. The V gene end was trimmed by 5 bases and the J gene end by 3 bases; junction bases not matched to a gene: 8. Germline V lookup: CDR1 SGHTA, CDR2 FQGNSA. The CDR3 runs to 15 residues. The full variable domain, completed using reference TRBV7-2 and TRBJ2-3, is GAGVSQSPSNKVTEKGKDVELRCDPISGHTALYWYRQSLGQGLEFLIYFQGNSAPDKSGLPSDRFSAERTGGSVSTLTIQRTQQEDSAVYLCASSTQGVPTDTQYFGPGTRLTVL.

This clonotype was observed a handful of times. The chain couples TRBV11-3 to TRBJ2-3; 8 nucleotides match TRBD2. Trimming took 5 bases from V and 3 from J; bases not matched to a gene: 13. This CDR3 is 17 amino acids long. CDR1 and CDR2 from the germline V gene are SGHNT and YENEEA. The CDR3 is CASSPRGSGKGTDTQYF. CDR3 DNA: TGTGCCAGCAGCCCCCGGGGTAGCGGGAAGGGGACAGATACGCAGTATTTT.

Comment on this clonotype: The junction and the germline gene differ at one end; a read error may be behind it. This chain links TRBV27 with TRBJ2-3; no clear D. Germline V CDR1 and CDR2: MNHEY, SMNVEV (reference sequence). This CDR3 is 13 amino acids long. CDR3 region: CAGSRGRTDTQYF. The DNA for the CDR3 is TGTGCCGGCAGTCGTGGCCGCACAGATACGCAGTATTTT.

The genes are TRBV27 and TRBJ2-3, with a tentative D call TRBD1 (5 bases). There are 14 residues in the CDR3. Trimming took off 3 bases at V and 2 bases at J, with 9 bases between the two ends. CDR1 is MNHEY, CDR2 SMNVEV, per germline (reference sequence). The CDR3 region is CASSFAGYTDTQYF. CDR3 nucleotides: TGTGCCAGCAGTTTCGCAGGGTACACAGATACGCAGTATTTT.

This clonotype has a handful of counts. This sequence joins TRBV27 and TRBJ1-5; tentative D call: TRBD1 (5 bases). CDR1 is MNHEY, CDR2 SMNVEV, per germline (reference sequence). V was shortened by 3 bases and J by 0 bases, with 15 bases between the two germline ends. This CDR3 comprises 17 residues. CDR3 bases: TGTGCCAGCAGTTTGCAATGGGACGCTTCTAGCAATCAGCCCCAGCATTTT. Protein: CASSLQWDASSNQPQHF.

There are many counts of this clonotype. The rearrangement links TRBV27 to TRBJ2-7; a possible D gene is TRBD2 (7 bases). The germline V gene encodes CDR1 MNHEY and CDR2 SMNVEV (reference sequence). The ends were cut back, 3 bases at V and 2 bases at J, with 14 bases in the middle. The CDR3 has 15 residues. The CDR3 protein is CASSLGGGLPYEQYF. DNA of the CDR3: TGTGCCAGCAGTTTGGGCGGGGGCCTTCCCTACGAGCAGTACTTC.

The sample holds many counts of this clonotype. The chain combines TRBV29-1 with TRBJ2-7; no reliable D call. Trimming took 3 bases from V and 4 from J, leaving 22 bases between them. Germline values: CDR1 SQVTM, CDR2 ANQGSEA. This CDR3 comprises 16 residues. The CDR3 protein is CSVDVPGRDGLYEQYF. The CDR3 DNA reads TGCAGCGTTGACGTCCCCGGGCGAGATGGCCTGTACGAGCAGTACTTC.

This clonotype was detected ten times or more. J is TRBJ1-2 and V is TRBV30; D may be TRBD1 (6 bases). The CDR3 covers 14 residues. V was cut by 4 bases and J by 4 bases, with 16 bases left in between. Germline CDR1 is GTSNPN and CDR2 is SVGIG (reference sequence). The CDR3 here is CAWTTTGGTYGYTF. The CDR3 DNA reads as TGTGCCTGGACCACGACAGGAGGGACCTATGGCTACACCTTC.